This TCR beta chain was sequenced during a study of blood T cell repertoires in COVID-19 (dated by TCRdb to the early 2020s). Regarding the complete study: Samples covering the acute and convalescent phases of COVID-19 were provided by collaborators in the United States, Italy and Spain. HLA class I and class II types, where available, came from metadata supplied by the sample provider rather than from assay-based typing. The repertoires were released in a freely available public database intended as a resource for research on the immune response to SARS-CoV-2. The prospective study material was composed of cDNA or gDNA derived from T cells, B-cell-depleted T cells, or PBMCs. Nearly every sample came with metadata listing a de-identified subject ID, COVID-19 status, age in years and sex. The samples were drawn from the first 160 participants of the ongoing ImmuneRACE study and from some 1,300 subjects provided by 6 global collaborators. Subjects who had been exposed to COVID-19, were actively infected with it, or had recovered from it provided the deeply sampled blood TCRbeta repertoires that made up the dataset.

TCRbeta CDR3 regions were amplified from genomic DNA by means of the immunoSEQ Assay, a bias-controlled multiplex PCR. The study's processing was this. The number of nucleated cells in each sample was estimated by amplification of reference gene primers within the assay. To quantify the absolute abundance of each unique TCRbeta CDR3 rearrangement, sequence reads were collapsed and filtered. For each sample, productive Simpson clonality was calculated by taking the square root of Simpson's diversity index across productive rearrangements. Here the immuneACCESS table is served through TCRdb, limited to in-frame sequences with V and J called. Missing clones are a known gap in these copies; in checked studies unresolved V genes cover under half, and the rest lacks a known reason. The DNA was the basis for D and trimming; V, J and clone size are from that table. This sample lists 100,000 to 150,000 clones; around 86% were detected once. In total, the top ten clones hold roughly an eighth of the sample.

Study-wide findings and limitations: The amount of clinical and demographic metadata varied by source and participant and was provided uncurated.

In Seattle, one collaborating source enrolled patients while the infection was active and tracked those patients longitudinally over the course of disease. Collaborating institutions collected whole blood in K2EDTA tubes following their own protocols. For TCRbeta analysis, collaborators shipped samples as frozen whole blood, isolated PBMCs, or DNA extracted from either of those sample types. The germline V gene yields SGDLS for CDR1 and YYNGEE for CDR2. The CDR3 goes from the cysteine to the phenylalanine over 14 residues. Only CDR3 DNA is held: 42 bases, read in frame from base 1. V lost 4 bases and J lost 8 bases; the stretch between them is 15 bases long. This clone was recorded once. Its antigen specificity is not known. There are no base qualities to consult, and no much larger clone falls within one base.

The TCR originated in a woman in her seventies with COVID-19, enrolled during active disease. The rearrangement joined TRBV9 to TRBJ1-4; TRBD1 could be the D gene, as 6 bases match. Sequencing was done on a sample of peripheral blood. The nucleotides read TGTGCCAGCAGCAACACCAGGGGTGGGGAAAAACTGTTTTTT. The resulting protein is CASSNTRGGEKLFF.